This entry lists 15 T cell receptor beta chains sequenced from one sample in a study of cytomegalovirus exposure and HLA in healthy donors. TCRdb's table, derived via immunoSEQ multiplex PCR, lists solely in-frame clones and lacks some. The table includes roughly 330,000 clones, 87% detected once. The sequenced sample was PBMCs. These TCRs come from a woman aged 25 to 39 in good health and CMV-seropositive.

The chain has TRBV27 and TRBJ2-6; no clear D. Germline CDR1 and CDR2: MNHEY and SMNVEV (reference sequence). Trimming left V 3 bases short and J 0 bases short, with 3 bases between. The CDR3 has 14 amino acids. The CDR3: CASSLASGANVLTF. As DNA, the CDR3 is TGTGCCAGCAGTTTGGCCTCTGGGGCCAACGTCCTGACTTTC.

A single count supports this clone. The chain carries TRBV30 and TRBJ2-7; the D call may be TRBD1 or TRBD2 (5 bases each). V was clipped by 6 bases and J by 3 bases, with 18 bases between them. CDR1 GTSNPN and CDR2 SVGIG come from the germline V gene (reference sequence). The CDR3 consists of 14 residues. The CDR3: CACSRDVGNYEQYF. CDR3 in DNA: TGTGCCTGCTCACGGGACGTAGGGAACTACGAGCAGTACTTC.

This clone was seen only a few times. This sequence joins TRBV2 and TRBJ2-7; tentatively, D is TRBD1 (6 bases). CDR1 and CDR2 (germline): SNHLY, FYNNEI. CDR3 length: 12 residues. With 2 bases removed from V and 5 bases from J, the gap between germline ends came to 7 bases. The CDR3 here is CASSEHRDEQYF. DNA for the CDR3: TGTGCCAGCAGTGAACACAGGGACGAGCAGTACTTC.

The V and J genes are TRBV27 and TRBJ2-7; D might be TRBD1 or TRBD2, each matching 6 bases. Germline values: CDR1 MNHEY, CDR2 SMNVEV (reference sequence). Between the trimmed V and J ends, which lost 2 bases and 0 bases, there was a span of 14 bases. CDR3 length: 16 residues. Here the CDR3 DNA reads TGTGCCAGCAGTTTAGGGGGGCGGGGTAGCTCCTACGAGCAGTACTTC. Translation: CASSLGGRGSSYEQYF.

This chain joins TRBV5-4 and TRBJ2-1, with 10 positions matching TRBD2. The CDR3 runs 15 residues. V was clipped by 2 bases and J by 9 bases; unmatched bases: 8. Looked up from germline, CDR1 is SGHNT and CDR2 is YYREEE (reference sequence). The CDR3 is CASSFFLAGVGEQFF. CDR3 sequence (DNA): TGTGCCAGCAGCTTTTTCCTAGCGGGAGTGGGTGAGCAGTTCTTC.

The chain uses TRBV27 and TRBJ2-7; 8 bases align to TRBD2. CDR3 length: 16 residues. V dropped 2 bases and J dropped 6; count of bases not matched to a gene: 12. Germline CDR1 reads MNHEY; CDR2 reads SMNVEV (reference sequence). In nucleotides, the CDR3 is TGTGCCAGCAGTTTAGGCGGGAGGCCCCATTTCTCCGAGCAGTACTTC. Translating it yields CASSLGGRPHFSEQYF.

The chain has TRBV5-1 and TRBJ2-3; D perhaps matches TRBD2 (6 bases). The V and J ends lost 1 base and 0 bases respectively, with 9 bases between them. The CDR3 length is 15 residues. Germline CDR1 is SGHRS and CDR2 is YFSETQ. The CDR3 nucleotides are TGCGCCAGCAGCTTGCTAGGGACTAGCACAGATACGCAGTATTTT. Its translation: CASSLLGTSTDTQYF.

This clone occurred once. This chain connects TRBV27 to TRBJ2-3; the match to TRBD1 covers 7 bases. CDR3 size: 13 residues. Germline V gene data show CDR1 as MNHEY and CDR2 as SMNVEV (reference sequence). The V segment lost 6 bases and the J segment 4 bases; nucleotides outside the gene matches: 4. CDR3 sequence reads: CASRTTGSDTQYF. The CDR3 bases are TGTGCCAGCAGAACGACAGGGTCAGATACGCAGTATTTT.

The V and J genes are TRBV5-1 and TRBJ2-2; TRBD2 matches at 9 bases. The CDR3 length is 17 residues. J lost 4 bases, V lost 7 bases, and 14 bases had no gene match. CDR1 and CDR2 from the germline V gene are SGHRS and YFSETQ. CDR3 residues: CASGTGPRGGGTGELFF. The CDR3 region has the DNA TGCGCCAGCGGAACGGGCCCGCGGGGGGGCGGCACCGGGGAGCTGTTTTTT. Using reference TRBV5-1 and TRBJ2-2 for the parts outside the CDR3, the full variable domain is KAGVTQTPRYLIKTRGQQVTLSCSPISGHRSVSWYQQTPGQGLQFLFEYFSETQRNKGNFPGRFSGRQFSNSRSEMNVSTLELGDSALYLCASGTGPRGGGTGELFFGEGSRLTVL.

The chain recombines TRBV9 with TRBJ2-7, with TRBD1 matching over 9 bases. Germline CDR1 reads SGDLS; CDR2 reads YYNGEE. With 0 bases clipped from V and 7 bases from J, the junction kept 5 bases outside the gene matches. The length of the CDR3 is 14 residues. The CDR3 DNA reads as TGTGCCAGCAGCGTAGTGGACAGGGGAGATGAGCAGTACTTC. It specifies CASSVVDRGDEQYF.

This clone was picked up one time. The rearrangement uses TRBV15 and TRBJ2-7, with 8 bases lining up with TRBD1. This CDR3 region has 14 residues. Germline-derived CDR1 and CDR2 are LNHNV and YYDKDF (reference sequence). J was trimmed by 3 bases and V by 3 bases; bases with no gene match: 4. The CDR3, as DNA: TGTGCCACCAGCAGGGACAGGGTGGGCTACGAGCAGTACTTC. It encodes CATSRDRVGYEQYF.

The chain couples TRBV6-1 to TRBJ1-3, with TRBD1 matching 7 bases. V gave up 5 bases and J gave up 2 bases; unmatched junction bases: 6. CDR3 length equals 15 residues. The germline CDR1 and CDR2 sequences are MNHNS and SASEGT. CDR3 protein: CASSPGGGPGNTIYF. The CDR3 DNA reads TGTGCCAGCAGTCCAGGGGGAGGGCCTGGAAACACCATATATTTT.

The J gene is TRBJ1-1, the V gene TRBV5-6, with a possible D match to TRBD1 (5 bases). The CDR3 has 14 residues. Germline lookup yields CDR1 SGHDT and CDR2 YYEEEE. Trimming removed 4 bases from V and 1 base from J, with 11 bases in between. The CDR3 nucleotides read TGTGCCAGCAGCATCGGACATAGGAACACTGAAGCTTTCTTT. This sequence encodes CASSIGHRNTEAFF. The entire variable domain, with the rest obtained from reference TRBV5-6 and TRBJ1-1, is as follows: DAGVTQSPTHLIKTRGQQVTLRCSPKSGHDTVSWYQQALGQGPQFIFQYYEEEERQRGNFPDRFSGHQFPNYSSELNVNALLLGDSALYLCASSIGHRNTEAFFGQGTRLTVV.

The chain's CDR3 is CASSVGPNQPQHF. The DNA for the CDR3 is TGTGCCAGCAGCGTAGGTCCTAATCAGCCCCAGCATTTT. V gene TRBV9 combines with J gene TRBJ1-5; D gene uncertain. This CDR3 spans 13 amino acids. V gave up 0 bases and J gave up 4 bases, with 5 bases separating them. Germline CDR1 SGDLS, CDR2 YYNGEE.

The chain employs TRBV6-1 and TRBJ2-7; tentative D call: TRBD2 (6 bases). There are 15 residues in the CDR3. V shed 1 base and J shed 0 bases, with 10 bases lying between them. The germline gives CDR1 MNHNS, CDR2 SASEGT. CDR3 residues: CASSEEAGTSYEQYF. The CDR3 DNA reads as TGTGCCAGCAGTGAAGAGGCGGGAACCTCCTACGAGCAGTACTTC.